The 12 T cell receptor beta chains in this list originate from one sample, sequenced in a study of CD8 T cells in ankylosing spondylitis. TCRdb re-called the 5' RACE reads with MiXCR, one entry per CDR3 protein. The sample carries around 320,000 distinct CDR3 sequences, around 20% recorded once. The sample consisted of blood, either unsorted or a sorted T cell fraction (not recorded which). Receptors were obtained from a female donor with ankylosing spondylitis or in good health (not recorded which).

This clonotype was counted a few times. The chain links TRBV12-3 or TRBV12-4 to TRBJ1-2; D unresolved. V was clipped by 6 bases and J by 4 bases, with 18 bases between them. CDR3 length: 15 amino acids. CDR3 residues: CASSSRTLPGYGYTF. As DNA, the CDR3 is TGTGCCAGCAGCTCACGGACCTTACCCGGCTATGGCTACACCTTC.

This clonotype was seen just once. The V call is TRBV7-2, the J call TRBJ2-7; D uncertain. The CDR3 has 14 residues. Trimming pared 4 bases from V and 2 bases from J, leaving 12 bases between. CDR1 is SGHTA, CDR2 FQGNSA, per germline. CDR3 loop: CASSSSRAPYEQYF. CDR3 nucleotide sequence: TGTGCCAGCAGCTCGTCCCGGGCGCCCTACGAGCAGTACTTC.

Only a few counts were recorded for this clonotype. The chain carries TRBV4-3 and TRBJ2-7; the D is unclear. The V gene's germline CDR1 is LGHNA and CDR2 YSLEER. This CDR3 is built from 14 residues. V gave up 1 base and J gave up 4 bases, with 11 bases separating them. CDR3 in DNA: TGCGCCAGCAGCCAAGGGGCAGCAGCTTACGAGCAGTACTTC. Protein product: CASSQGAAAYEQYF.

This clonotype has more than one count but fewer than ten. The chain recombines TRBV7-9 with TRBJ2-7; TRBD1 might be the D (6 bases). The CDR3 runs 14 residues. Trimming shortened V by 2 bases and J by 4 bases, and 12 bases separated the two germline ends. Germline loops: CDR1 SEHNR, CDR2 FQNEAQ (reference sequence). The CDR3 loop reads CASSLRGTIYEQYF. CDR3 nucleotide sequence: TGTGCCAGCAGCTTACGTGGGACAATATACGAGCAGTACTTC.

This clonotype showed up just once. The rearrangement uses TRBV28 and TRBJ1-5; D gene uncertain. This CDR3 is built from 12 residues. V was pared by 4 bases and J by 7 bases, with 8 bases between. Per germline, CDR1 MDHEN and CDR2 SYDVKM. CDR3 in DNA: TGTGCCAGCAGTTACTTCTTCCAGCCCCAGCATTTT. Translated: CASSYFFQPQHF.

This clonotype showed up just a few times. The chain recombines TRBV10-2 with TRBJ2-5; TRBD1 matches 8 bases. J lost 4 bases, V lost 3 bases, and 4 bases had no gene match. Germline CDR1 WSHSY, CDR2 SAAADI. The CDR3 covers 14 residues. CDR3 sequence (DNA): TGCGCCAGCAGTGACAGGGGGCGAGGAGAGACCCAGTACTTC. Translated: CASSDRGRGETQYF.

This chain links TRBV28 with TRBJ1-4; D not certain. Trimming pared 7 bases from V and 3 bases from J, leaving 15 bases between. The CDR3 is 15 amino acids. The germline V gene has CDR1 MDHEN and CDR2 SYDVKM. The CDR3 is CASNRATISNEKLFF. The CDR3 coding sequence is TGTGCCAGCAATAGGGCGACCATATCTAATGAAAAACTGTTTTTT.

As to this clonotype: A much bigger clone sits one base away, suggesting this may be a read error. The gene calls are TRBV5-1 and TRBJ1-2; the D gene is possibly TRBD1 (5 bases). From germline, CDR1 is SGHRS and CDR2 YFSETQ. Deletions cut 4 bases from V and 4 bases from J, with 11 bases between. This CDR3 region has 13 residues. The CDR3 nucleotides are TGCGCCAGCAGCGCCTCAGGGACCTATGGCTACACCTTC. Encoded protein: CASSASGTYGYTF.

This clonotype was seen a few times. The chain combines TRBV20-1 with TRBJ1-2; D gene uncertain. This CDR3 region has 13 residues. V lost 0 bases and J 7 bases, leaving 12 bases between the germline ends. CDR1 and CDR2 (germline): DFQATT, SNEGSKA (reference sequence). This CDR3 is CSARDSGRAGYTF. In nucleotides, the CDR3 is TGCAGTGCTAGAGATTCCGGGCGGGCTGGCTACACCTTC.

This rearrangement joins TRBV7-2 to TRBJ2-5, with 8 bases that match TRBD1. The CDR3 extends over 14 amino acids. The junction had 8 bases not matched to a gene; V was cut back by 6 bases and J by 5 bases. In germline, CDR1 is SGHTA, CDR2 FQGNSA. This CDR3 reads CASRQTGGLETQYF. The CDR3 DNA reads as TGTGCCAGCAGGCAAACAGGGGGTCTCGAGACCCAGTACTTC.

V usage is TRBV5-8 and J usage is TRBJ1-3, with D unresolved. V lost 1 base to trimming and J lost 0 bases, with 5 bases between them. The CDR3 totals 14 residues. Germline CDR1 is SGHTS and CDR2 is YDEGEE. The CDR3 nucleotides read TGTGCCAGCAGCTTGCGGAGCTCTGGAAACACCATATATTTT. Translating it yields CASSLRSSGNTIYF. Looking up the rest from reference TRBV5-8 and TRBJ1-3 gives the full variable domain: EAGVTQSPTHLIKTRGQQATLRCSPISGHTSVYWYQQALGLGLQFLLWYDEGEERNRGNFPPRFSGRQFPNYSSELNVNALELEDSALYLCASSLRSSGNTIYFGEGSWLTVV.

The V gene is TRBV18, the J gene TRBJ1-3; perhaps TRBD1 as D (5 bases). This CDR3 is 14 amino acids long. V lost 6 bases to trimming and J lost 2 bases, with 11 bases between them. CDR1 is KGHSH, CDR2 LQKENI, per germline. The CDR3, as DNA: TGTGCCAGCTCTCGACAGATGACTGGAAACACCATATATTTT. Translating it yields CASSRQMTGNTIYF.